This T cell receptor beta chain was sequenced for a study of T cell responses to AZD1222 COVID-19 vaccine (TCRdb year 2021). General notes on the study: TCR sequencing was performed for about 250 trial participants, of whom around 200 were given two doses of AZD1222 and some 25 were given two doses of MenACWY control vaccine. Trial participants were enrolled by age into subgroups of 18-55, 56-69 and 70-plus years, and approximately 150, 30 and 60 TCR-sequenced participants, respectively, were included in these subgroups. Overall results and qualifications from the work: Because no samples from the day 14 peak response were available, repertoires could be characterized only after the peak T cell response. The 56-69-year group was small, and its depth increase did not reach significance, likely because of low power. After two AZD1222 doses, both the breadth and the depth of spike-specific TCRs were significantly higher than at day 0 and than in MenACWY recipients. Conclusions about previously exposed vaccinees are limited because only 6 or 7 AZD1222 recipients were SARS-CoV-2 seropositive at baseline. Reportedly, almost half of the unique spike-specific TCRs recognized epitopes lying outside the regions that are mutated in the B.1.351 and B.1.1.7 variants. CD4 TCRs associated with the vaccine covered the entire spike protein, and the dominant responses were in regions 160-218 and 743-854. Most participants were white British and females outnumbered males, and the authors suggested that clonal diversity may have been underestimated.

The label giving this sample's time point can be read as: about 28 days (+/-7) after the second vaccine dose. AZD1222 recipients given second doses at about 4 weeks or at about 12 weeks were pooled, since spike-specific TCR depth and breadth were not found to differ between the two schedules. Samples from vaccinated people were obtained from the UK trials COV001 and COV002, which included a single-blind randomized controlled phase 2/3 trial of AZD1222 (ChAdOx1 nCoV-19) in healthy adults. Trial participant PBMC samples were collected at day 0 and day 28 after the second dose for TCRbeta chain sequencing. This clone was observed a few times. Its target antigen remains unknown. Base qualities are not provided; no much larger clone lies one nucleotide away. Per the germline V gene (reference sequence), GTSNPN is the CDR1 and SVGIG is the CDR2. Reading from cysteine to phenylalanine, the CDR3 counts 14 amino acids. Left in the record is the CDR3 DNA by itself, 42 bases read in frame from the first base. At the junction V is shortened by 5 bases and J by 0 bases, with 14 bases in between.

The CDR3 regions of human TCRbeta chains were analyzed by immunosequencing. On the study's bioinformatics: Repertoire TCRs were matched against a reference library of SARS-CoV-2-specific TCRs generated with the MIRA antigen-specificity platform. Breadth was defined as the fraction of unique TCRs that were SARS-CoV-2-associated. Depth was defined as the fraction of total T cells that were SARS-CoV-2-associated. Using the MIRA data, each spike-specific TCR was mapped to the spike region that the TCR reacts to and placed in a CD4 or CD8 class. Log10-transformed breadth and depth values were compared by one-way ANOVA with Sidak's multiple comparisons tests. This is the immuneACCESS table as TCRdb keeps it, with only in-frame sequences that have V and J called. A part of the clones is gone; compared with another copy, unresolved V genes explain less than half, and the rest is unexplained. V and J calls and clone size follow that table, whereas D and trimming were derived from the DNA. Counted in this sample were more than 150,000 clones; about 90% of them appeared once. Approximately 9.1% of the sample belongs to the ten largest clones.

This receptor was obtained from an adult who received the AZD1222 COVID-19 vaccine. Recombination joined TRBV30 with TRBJ2-7, with TRBD1 tentatively as D gene (6 bases match). The input for sequencing was peripheral blood, taken 28 days after the second AZD1222 dose. Here the CDR3 is given as CAWGRDTYSYEQYF. The sequenced DNA is TGTGCCTGGGGTAGGGACACCTACTCCTACGAGCAGTACTTC.